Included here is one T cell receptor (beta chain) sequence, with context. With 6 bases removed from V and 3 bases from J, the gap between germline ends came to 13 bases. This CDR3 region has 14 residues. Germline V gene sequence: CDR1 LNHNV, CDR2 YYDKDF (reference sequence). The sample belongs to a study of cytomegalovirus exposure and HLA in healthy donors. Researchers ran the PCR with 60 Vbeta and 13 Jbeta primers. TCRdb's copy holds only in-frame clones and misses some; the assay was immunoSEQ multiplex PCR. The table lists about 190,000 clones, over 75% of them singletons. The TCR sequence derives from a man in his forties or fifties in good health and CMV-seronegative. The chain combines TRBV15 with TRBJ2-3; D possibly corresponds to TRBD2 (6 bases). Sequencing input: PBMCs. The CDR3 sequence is CATSPAGRTDTQYF. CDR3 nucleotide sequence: TGTGCCACCAGTCCCGCGGGGAGAACAGATACGCAGTATTTT.